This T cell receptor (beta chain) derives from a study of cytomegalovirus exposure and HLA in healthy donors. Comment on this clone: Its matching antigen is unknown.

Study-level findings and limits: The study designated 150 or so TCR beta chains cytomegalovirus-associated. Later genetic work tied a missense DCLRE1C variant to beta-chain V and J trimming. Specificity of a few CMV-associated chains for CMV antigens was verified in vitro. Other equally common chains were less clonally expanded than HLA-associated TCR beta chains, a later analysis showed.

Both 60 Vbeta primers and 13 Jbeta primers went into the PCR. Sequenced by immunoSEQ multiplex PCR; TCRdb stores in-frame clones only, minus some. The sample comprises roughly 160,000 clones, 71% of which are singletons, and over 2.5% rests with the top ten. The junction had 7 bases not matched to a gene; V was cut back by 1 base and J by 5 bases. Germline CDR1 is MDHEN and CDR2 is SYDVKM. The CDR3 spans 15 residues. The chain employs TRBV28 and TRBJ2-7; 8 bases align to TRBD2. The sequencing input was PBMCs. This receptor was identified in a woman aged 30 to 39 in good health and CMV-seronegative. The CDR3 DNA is TGTGCCAGCAGTTTATTCACCAGCGGGAGCCACGAGCAGTACTTC. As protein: CASSLFTSGSHEQYF.